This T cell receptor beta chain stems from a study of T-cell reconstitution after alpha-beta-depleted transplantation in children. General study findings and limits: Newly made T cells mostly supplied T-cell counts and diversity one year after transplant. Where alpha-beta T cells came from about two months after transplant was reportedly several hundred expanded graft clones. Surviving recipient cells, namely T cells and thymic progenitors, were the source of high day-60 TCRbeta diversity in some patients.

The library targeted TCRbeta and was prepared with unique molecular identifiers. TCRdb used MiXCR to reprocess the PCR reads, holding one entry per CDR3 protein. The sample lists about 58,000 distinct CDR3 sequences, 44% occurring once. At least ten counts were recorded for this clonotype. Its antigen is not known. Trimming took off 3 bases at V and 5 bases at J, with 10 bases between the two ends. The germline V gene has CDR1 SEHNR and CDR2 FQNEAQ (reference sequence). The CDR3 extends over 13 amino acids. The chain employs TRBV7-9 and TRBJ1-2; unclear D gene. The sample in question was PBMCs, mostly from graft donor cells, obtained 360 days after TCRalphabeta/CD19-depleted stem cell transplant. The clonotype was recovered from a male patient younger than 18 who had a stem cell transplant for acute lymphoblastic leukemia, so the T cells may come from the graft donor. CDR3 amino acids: CASSLGFGYGYTF. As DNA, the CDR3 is TGTGCCAGCAGCTTGGGATTTGGGTATGGCTACACCTTC.